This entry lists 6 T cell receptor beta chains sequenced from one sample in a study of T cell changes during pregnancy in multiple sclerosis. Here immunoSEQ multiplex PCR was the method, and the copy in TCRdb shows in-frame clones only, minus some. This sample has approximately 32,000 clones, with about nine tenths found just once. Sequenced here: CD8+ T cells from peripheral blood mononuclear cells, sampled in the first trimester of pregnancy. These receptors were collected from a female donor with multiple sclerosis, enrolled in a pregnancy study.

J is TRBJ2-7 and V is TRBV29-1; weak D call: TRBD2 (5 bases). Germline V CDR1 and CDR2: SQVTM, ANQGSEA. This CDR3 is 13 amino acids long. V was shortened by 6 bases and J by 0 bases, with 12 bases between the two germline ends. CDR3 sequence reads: CSVWTEDSYEQYF. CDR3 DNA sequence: TGCAGCGTATGGACGGAGGACTCCTACGAGCAGTACTTC.

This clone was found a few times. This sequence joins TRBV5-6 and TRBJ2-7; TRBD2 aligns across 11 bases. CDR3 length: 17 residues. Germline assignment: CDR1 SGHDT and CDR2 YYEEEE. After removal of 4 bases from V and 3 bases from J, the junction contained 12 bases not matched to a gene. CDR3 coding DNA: TGTGCCAGCAGCGTACAGCCGGGACTAGCGGACTACTACGAGCAGTACTTC. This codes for CASSVQPGLADYYEQYF.

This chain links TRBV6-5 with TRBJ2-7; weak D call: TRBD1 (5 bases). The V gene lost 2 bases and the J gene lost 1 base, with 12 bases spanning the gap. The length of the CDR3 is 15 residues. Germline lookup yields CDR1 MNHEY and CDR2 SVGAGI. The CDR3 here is CASSYRLSGSYEQYF. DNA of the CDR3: TGTGCCAGCAGTTACCGACTTTCAGGGTCCTACGAGCAGTACTTC.

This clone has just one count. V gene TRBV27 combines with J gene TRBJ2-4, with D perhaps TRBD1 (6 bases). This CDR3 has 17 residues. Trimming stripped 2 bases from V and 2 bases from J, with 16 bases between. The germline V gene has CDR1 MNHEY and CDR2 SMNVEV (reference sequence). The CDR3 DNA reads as TGTGCCAGCAGTTTAGATCCGGTCAGGGACACCAAAAACATTCAGTACTTC. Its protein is CASSLDPVRDTKNIQYF.

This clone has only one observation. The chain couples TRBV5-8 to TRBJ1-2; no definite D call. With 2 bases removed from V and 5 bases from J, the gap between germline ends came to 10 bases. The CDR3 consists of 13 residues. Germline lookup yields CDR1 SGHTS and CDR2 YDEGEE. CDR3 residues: CASSFAGKYGYTF. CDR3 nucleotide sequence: TGTGCCAGCAGCTTCGCAGGAAAATATGGCTACACCTTC.

In nucleotides, the CDR3 is TGCGCCAGCAGCTTTTGGTACCGGGGATTTAACTATGGCTACACCTTC. Protein product: CASSFWYRGFNYGYTF. V is TRBV5-1 and J is TRBJ1-2; no definite D call. The CDR3 has 16 amino acids. V was shortened by 2 bases and J by 1 base, with 15 bases between the two germline ends. In germline, CDR1 is SGHRS, CDR2 YFSETQ.